What follows are 26 T cell receptor beta chains derived from one specimen sequenced in a study of cytomegalovirus exposure and HLA in healthy donors. Primers: 60 Vbeta forward and 13 Jbeta reverse. Assay used: immunoSEQ multiplex PCR; TCRdb lists only in-frame clones, some missing. The sample has more than 90,000 clones; nearly 70% are singletons. The sample comprised PBMCs. Receptors were obtained from a man aged 45-65 years in good health and CMV-seronegative.

The chain combines TRBV28 with TRBJ2-3; a possible D gene is TRBD2 (6 bases). CDR3 length: 16 amino acids. CDR1 is MDHEN, CDR2 SYDVKM, per germline. Trimming left V 3 bases short and J 5 bases short, with 18 bases between. The CDR3 nucleotides read TGTGCCAGCAGTTTTTTACGGGGGTCCCCACAAGATACGCAGTATTTT. As protein: CASSFLRGSPQDTQYF.

This chain joins TRBV6-5 and TRBJ2-2; TRBD2 aligns across 10 bases. Trimming took 5 bases from V and 5 from J; bases not matched to a gene: 2. The germline V gene encodes CDR1 MNHEY and CDR2 SVGAGI. CDR3 length: 14 amino acids. This CDR3 is CASSRTSGTGELFF. The CDR3 DNA reads TGTGCCAGCAGTCGGACTAGCGGTACCGGGGAGCTGTTTTTT.

The CDR3 loop is CASSQTGGLSYEQYF. CDR3 DNA: TGTGCCAGCAGCCAAACCGGAGGGTTGAGCTACGAGCAGTACTTC. The chain carries TRBV7-8 and TRBJ2-7, with D possibly matching TRBD2 (6 bases). The V and J ends lost 5 bases and 3 bases respectively, with 17 bases between them. CDR1 and CDR2 (germline): SGHVS, FQNEAQ. The CDR3 sequence is 15 residues long.

The rearrangement uses TRBV29-1 and TRBJ1-6; possible D gene TRBD1, 6 bases. The CDR3 spans 13 residues. Trimming cost V 0 bases and J 19 bases, with 19 bases left between them. Germline V gives CDR1 SQVTM, CDR2 ANQGSEA. CDR3 DNA sequence: TGCAGCGTTGAAGATTCCCAGGGGACAACAAGACACTTT. As protein: CSVEDSQGTTRHF.

J is TRBJ1-1 and V is TRBV27, with D tentatively TRBD1 (6 bases). This CDR3 is 14 amino acids long. Germline CDR1 reads MNHEY; CDR2 reads SMNVEV (reference sequence). V lost 2 bases and J lost 7, with 14 bases in between. CDR3 amino acids: CASSLVQGRYEAFF. In DNA form, the CDR3 reads TGTGCCAGCAGTTTAGTACAGGGTCGCTATGAAGCTTTCTTT.

The genes are TRBV30 and TRBJ1-5; D is unclear. CDR3 length: 13 residues. Trimming pared 3 bases from V and 2 bases from J, leaving 8 bases between. CDR1 GTSNPN and CDR2 SVGIG come from the germline V gene (reference sequence). The DNA of the CDR3 is TGTGCCTGGAGCGGGGATGGCAATCAGCCCCAGCATTTT. It translates to CAWSGDGNQPQHF.

The chain links TRBV7-9 to TRBJ1-5, with 9 bases fitting TRBD1. V was pared by 1 base and J by 1 base, with 5 bases of the junction left unmatched. The CDR3 has 17 residues. Germline V gene sequence: CDR1 SEHNR, CDR2 FQNEAQ (reference sequence). CDR3 region: CASSLGPGQGSNQPQHF. The CDR3 nucleotides are TGTGCCAGCAGCTTAGGACCGGGACAGGGAAGCAATCAGCCCCAGCATTTT.

The chain combines TRBV2 with TRBJ2-7; D is possibly TRBD2 (6 bases). The CDR3 extends over 15 amino acids. Trimming took off 11 bases at V and 2 bases at J, with 22 bases between the two ends. Germline CDR1 reads SNHLY; CDR2 reads FYNNEI. The CDR3 sequence is CASQSRRAGTYEQYV. The DNA of the CDR3 is TGTGCCTCCCAATCCCGGAGGGCCGGAACCTACGAGCAGTACGTC.

The sample holds a few counts of this clone. The chain recombines TRBV21-1 with TRBJ1-2; TRBD1 was called by the table and not checked on the DNA. TRBV21-1 constitutes a pseudogene. The CDR3 is 16 residues long. CDR3: CASSNSNINPNYGYTF. Written as DNA, the CDR3 is TGTGCCAGCAGCAACTCAAACATCAACCCCAACTATGGCTACACCTTC.

The genes are TRBV11-3 and TRBJ2-7, with TRBD1 identical over 11 bases. The germline V gene encodes CDR1 SGHNT and CDR2 YENEEA. The CDR3 is 18 residues long. V was pared by 5 bases and J by 1 base, with 13 bases of the junction left unmatched. In nucleotides, the CDR3 is TGTGCCAGCAGCCCTCATAGGGGGGGACAGGGGGAATCCTACGAGCAGTACTTC. Protein: CASSPHRGGQGESYEQYF.

A note on this clone: Lacking the conserved final phenylalanine or tryptophan, this CDR3 likely reflects a read error. This chain connects TRBV4-3 to TRBJ1-2; the D gene is possibly TRBD1 (5 bases). The germline V gene encodes CDR1 LGHNA and CDR2 YSLEER. V shed 1 base and J shed 6 bases, with 15 bases lying between them. The CDR3 is 15 amino acids. The CDR3 region is CASSQGATALDGYTV. The CDR3 nucleotides are TGCGCCAGCAGCCAAGGGGCGACAGCGTTAGATGGCTACACCGTC.

This clone has more than one count but fewer than ten. V gene TRBV2 combines with J gene TRBJ1-2, with D possibly being TRBD1 (6 bases). Germline V lookup: CDR1 SNHLY, CDR2 FYNNEI. V lost 6 bases and J 8 bases, leaving 16 bases between the germline ends. CDR3 size: 13 residues. The DNA of the CDR3 is TGTGCCAGCAGGTTACAGGGCCTTTACGGCTACACCTTC. Amino acid sequence: CASRLQGLYGYTF.

This clone was recorded a few times. J is TRBJ1-6 and V is TRBV28, with unresolved D. The V gene's germline CDR1 is MDHEN and CDR2 SYDVKM. Trimming left V 3 bases short and J 5 bases short, with 17 bases between. CDR3 size: 17 residues. The CDR3 protein is CASSLGGEIRDNSPLHF. In nucleotides, the CDR3 is TGTGCCAGCAGTTTGGGAGGCGAGATTCGAGATAATTCACCCCTCCACTTT. Looking up the rest from reference TRBV28 and TRBJ1-6 gives the full variable domain: DVKVTQSSRYLVKRTGEKVFLECVQDMDHENMFWYRQDPGLGLRLIYFSYDVKMKEKGDIPEGYSVSREKKERFSLILESASTNQTSMYLCASSLGGEIRDNSPLHFGNGTRLTVT.

For the CDR3, the DNA is TGTGCCAGCAGCTTACGTCCGGACATCTTCTATGGCTACACCTTC. It specifies CASSLRPDIFYGYTF. The chain combines TRBV7-2 with TRBJ1-2; the D gene is possibly TRBD1 (5 bases). This CDR3 comprises 15 residues. Germline CDR1 is SGHTA and CDR2 is FQGNSA. V lost 2 bases and J 4 bases, leaving 14 bases between the germline ends.

The chain recombines TRBV5-1 with TRBJ2-4, with a tentative D call TRBD2 (6 bases). V shed 0 bases and J shed 1 base, with 8 bases lying between them. This CDR3 is 15 amino acids long. The germline V gene encodes CDR1 SGHRS and CDR2 YFSETQ. The CDR3 coding sequence is TGCGCCAGCAGCTTGGCCGGGGGTGCCAAAAACATTCAGTACTTC. It codes for CASSLAGGAKNIQYF.

The rearrangement links TRBV2 to TRBJ1-5; 7 nucleotides match TRBD1. V dropped 2 bases and J dropped 6; count of bases not matched to a gene: 1. Germline V lookup: CDR1 SNHLY, CDR2 FYNNEI. CDR3 size: 13 residues. CDR3 DNA: TGTGCCAGCAGTGAAACAGGGGCTCAGCCCCAGCATTTT. Translated, it gives CASSETGAQPQHF.

This CDR3 reads CASSNHREGYGYTF. CDR3 in DNA: TGTGCCAGTAGTAATCACAGGGAGGGCTATGGCTACACCTTC. The V gene is TRBV19, the J gene TRBJ1-2, with D tentatively TRBD1 (6 bases). The CDR3 sequence is 14 residues long. V shed 4 bases and J shed 4 bases, with 13 bases lying between them. Per the germline V gene, CDR1 is LNHDA and CDR2 is SQIVND (reference sequence).

In this sample, this clone turned up once. V usage is TRBV7-6 and J usage is TRBJ1-6, with a possible D match to TRBD1 (5 bases). V shed 1 base and J shed 7 bases, with 11 bases lying between them. Germline V gene data show CDR1 as SGHVS and CDR2 as FNYEAQ. The CDR3 is 15 residues long. The CDR3 DNA reads as TGTGCCAGCAGCTTAGGCGGGGAGGGGAATTCACCCCTCCACTTT. Amino acids: CASSLGGEGNSPLHF.

The chain joins TRBV30 to TRBJ1-5; D may be TRBD1 (5 bases). Germline values: CDR1 GTSNPN, CDR2 SVGIG (reference sequence). Trimming removed 4 bases at V and 4 bases at J, with 17 bases between. The CDR3 runs to 15 residues. The CDR3 sequence: CAWTKGDGGNQPQHF. The CDR3 region has the DNA TGTGCCTGGACCAAAGGGGACGGGGGAAATCAGCCCCAGCATTTT.

This clone was counted between two and nine times. The chain uses TRBV5-1 and TRBJ2-7, with 10 nucleotides matching TRBD1. The CDR3 consists of 15 residues. CDR1 and CDR2 (germline): SGHRS, YFSETQ. Trimming took 1 base from V and 1 from J; bases not matched to a gene: 2. CDR3 in DNA: TGCGCCAGCAGCTTGCCGGGACAGGGGTCCTACGAGCAGTACTTC. Protein: CASSLPGQGSYEQYF.

The rearrangement joins TRBV15 to TRBJ1-1, with 9 bases identical to TRBD1. With 0 bases clipped from V and 4 bases from J, the junction kept 6 bases outside the gene matches. The germline gives CDR1 LNHNV, CDR2 YYDKDF (reference sequence). The CDR3 is 16 residues long. The CDR3 region has the DNA TGTGCCACCAGCAGAGATCCTCCGGACAGGGGCACTGAAGCTTTCTTT. This translates into CATSRDPPDRGTEAFF.

This clone was detected only a few times. This chain uses TRBV11-2 with TRBJ1-1; D may be TRBD1 (6 bases). Germline V gene sequence: CDR1 SGHAT, CDR2 FQNNGV. The CDR3 is 16 amino acids. Trimming cost V 0 bases and J 5 bases, with 16 bases left between them. CDR3 loop: CASSLDRGMPWTEAFF. The DNA for the CDR3 is TGTGCCAGCAGCTTAGACAGGGGCATGCCGTGGACTGAAGCTTTCTTT.

The chain links TRBV5-6 to TRBJ2-7; D perhaps matches TRBD1 (5 bases). The V end was cut by 2 bases, the J end by 5 bases, with 17 bases between. This CDR3 region has 15 residues. Germline values: CDR1 SGHDT, CDR2 YYEEEE. In DNA, the CDR3 is TGTGCCAGCAGCTTTTCCTGGTCAGGGTTCAACGAGCAGTACTTC. It specifies CASSFSWSGFNEQYF.

The V call is TRBV5-6, the J call TRBJ2-1, with D hard to call. This CDR3 spans 13 amino acids. Germline assignment: CDR1 SGHDT and CDR2 YYEEEE. V gave up 1 base and J gave up 5 bases, with 7 bases separating them. In DNA form, the CDR3 reads TGTGCCAGCAGCTTGTATTCCCACAATGAGCAGTTCTTC. It specifies CASSLYSHNEQFF.

This chain joins TRBV6-1 and TRBJ1-5; TRBD1 matches at 7 bases. V lost 2 bases and J lost 5; bases outside the gene matches: 6. The germline V gene encodes CDR1 MNHNS and CDR2 SASEGT. The CDR3 is made up of 15 amino acids. CDR3 DNA sequence: TGTGCCAGCAGTGAACGAGGGCAGGGGGATCAGCCCCAGCATTTT. Its protein product is CASSERGQGDQPQHF.

The V call is TRBV7-6, the J call TRBJ2-1, with TRBD2 identical over 11 bases. The CDR3 consists of 20 residues. Germline V gives CDR1 SGHVS, CDR2 FNYEAQ. Trimming cost V 1 base and J 4 bases; bases outside gene matches: 15. The CDR3, as DNA: TGTGCCAGCAGCTTAGAAGCTAGCGGGGGGTCCCTCTCCTATTACAATGAGCAGTTCTTC. This sequence encodes CASSLEASGGSLSYYNEQFF.